The 19 T cell receptor beta chains in this list originate from one sample, sequenced in a study of identical twins listed by TCRdb under 2016. The library was made by 5' RACE. Instrument used: Illumina HiSeq 2000. TCRdb reanalyzed the raw reads on its own, using fastp at Q25 for trimming and MiXCR for clone calling, and kept in-frame beta chains. Identical CDR3 protein sequences are pooled into one entry, listed with their most common genes and DNA. In this sample the table shows around 250,000 distinct CDR3 sequences, approximately 11% of which occur a single time. The leading ten clones occupy about 4% of the sample. This same sample was also taken into another study, of yellow fever vaccine responses in identical twins.

Sequenced input: memory (CD45RO+) T cells sorted from blood. Reading the label with the study, this specimen's cell subset or site is: CD45RO+ enriched T cells. All receptors come from a woman aged 18-29 years in good health.

The chain carries TRBV11-1 and TRBJ2-5; TRBD2 might be the D (5 bases). The germline CDR1 and CDR2 sequences are SGHAT and FQDESV (reference sequence). The CDR3 contains 16 residues. Trimming removed 5 bases at V and 2 bases at J, with 18 bases between. The DNA of the CDR3 is TGTGCCAGCAGCCCACAAGGTCGACTATCTCAAGAGACCCAGTACTTC. It translates to CASSPQGRLSQETQYF.

This clonotype occurred a few times. The V gene is TRBV10-3, the J gene TRBJ2-7; D uncertain. CDR3 length: 14 amino acids. The germline gives CDR1 ENHRY, CDR2 SYGVKD. Trimming shortened V by 3 bases and J by 0 bases, and 9 bases separated the two germline ends. Written as DNA, the CDR3 is TGTGCCATCAGTGAATCACAGACCTCCTACGAGCAGTACTTC. Its translation is CAISESQTSYEQYF.

This clonotype was counted a few times. This chain links TRBV20-1 with TRBJ2-3; D not resolved. With 2 bases removed from V and 3 bases from J, the gap between germline ends came to 6 bases. The V gene's germline CDR1 is DFQATT and CDR2 SNEGSKA (reference sequence). CDR3 length equals 12 residues. The CDR3 sequence: CSARLGTDTQYF. The CDR3 DNA follows: TGCAGTGCTAGATTGGGAACAGATACGCAGTATTTT.

This clonotype was seen ten or more times. The chain links TRBV12-3 or TRBV12-4 to TRBJ2-7, with a weak D call TRBD2 (6 bases). The V end was cut by 6 bases, the J end by 0 bases, with 12 bases between. The CDR3 sequence is 14 residues long. The CDR3 reads CASSRLGSSYEQYF. The CDR3 region has the DNA TGTGCCAGCAGCCGACTAGGGAGCTCCTACGAGCAGTACTTC.

This clonotype was recorded many times. The CDR3 sequence is CASSQKLAGVSAGELFF. The CDR3 DNA reads TGCGCCAGCAGCCAAAAACTAGCGGGAGTTTCTGCCGGGGAGCTGTTTTTT. The V gene is TRBV4-3, the J gene TRBJ2-2; 11 bases are shared with TRBD2. This CDR3 has 17 residues. CDR1 is LGHNA and CDR2 is YSLEER in the germline V gene. V shed 2 bases and J 6 bases; nucleotides not matched to a gene: 8.

Ten or more counts support this clonotype. This chain links TRBV10-3 with TRBJ2-7; TRBD1 aligns across 8 bases. The CDR3 runs 14 residues. V trimming: 0 bases; J trimming: 6 bases; junction bases outside the gene matches: 4. Germline CDR1 and CDR2: ENHRY and SYGVKD. The CDR3 here is CAISESQGAGEQYF. The CDR3 DNA reads TGTGCCATCAGTGAGTCCCAGGGGGCGGGCGAGCAGTACTTC.

This chain joins TRBV30 and TRBJ2-3, with unresolved D. The CDR3 loop spans 13 amino acids. V shed 6 bases and J shed 0 bases, with 10 bases lying between them. The V gene's germline CDR1 is GTSNPN and CDR2 SVGIG (reference sequence). The CDR3 nucleotides read TGTGCCTGCGGAACCCCTAGCACAGATACGCAGTATTTT. Its protein product is CACGTPSTDTQYF.

This chain connects TRBV7-9 to TRBJ1-1, with 7 bases matching TRBD1. The CDR3 is made up of 14 amino acids. After removal of 5 bases from V and 3 bases from J, the junction contained 6 bases not matched to a gene. The germline gives CDR1 SEHNR, CDR2 FQNEAQ (reference sequence). CDR3 DNA: TGTGCCAGCAGCCCCGGGACAGCTGACACTGAAGCTTTCTTT. It encodes CASSPGTADTEAFF.

This clonotype appeared a few times. V and J are TRBV20-1 and TRBJ2-1, with 12 nucleotides matching TRBD2. The V gene end was trimmed by 0 bases and the J gene end by 7 bases; junction bases not matched to a gene: 13. This CDR3 spans 18 amino acids. CDR1 is DFQATT and CDR2 is SNEGSKA in the germline V gene (reference sequence). The CDR3 here is CSARDNPRLAGGLNEQFF. The CDR3 nucleotides are TGCAGTGCTAGAGATAACCCTCGGCTAGCGGGAGGGCTGAATGAGCAGTTCTTC.

This clonotype was seen a handful of times. The J gene is TRBJ2-5, the V gene TRBV7-8, with D possibly TRBD1 on 6 matching bases. The CDR3 extends over 13 amino acids. CDR1 and CDR2 from the germline V gene are SGHVS and FQNEAQ. With 4 bases removed from V and 3 bases from J, the gap between germline ends came to 9 bases. CDR3 DNA: TGTGCCAGCAGCTGGGGGCGGGAAGAGACCCAGTACTTC. This gives the protein CASSWGREETQYF.

This clonotype was detected ten times or more. The chain joins TRBV25-1 to TRBJ1-3; tentatively, D is TRBD1 (6 bases). The CDR3 has 13 residues. Trimming removed 4 bases at V and 4 bases at J, with 8 bases between. Per germline, CDR1 MGHDK and CDR2 SYGVNS. Here the CDR3 reads CASSVGAGNTIYF. CDR3 nucleotides: TGTGCCAGCAGTGTGGGGGCCGGAAACACCATATATTTT.

This clonotype occurred a few times. The J gene is TRBJ2-7, the V gene TRBV7-9, with TRBD1 matching 11 bases. V lost 0 bases to trimming and J lost 7 bases; unmatched junction nucleotides: 5. This CDR3 region has 15 residues. CDR1 and CDR2 (germline): SEHNR, FQNEAQ (reference sequence). The CDR3 coding sequence is TGTGCCAGCAGCTTAGCTGCGGGACAGGGGGGGGAGCAGTACTTC. This translates into CASSLAAGQGGEQYF.

In this sample, this clonotype turned up many times. The CDR3 spells CASSLRGLFSGMGDEKLFF. The CDR3 DNA follows: TGCGCCAGCAGTTTGCGTGGGCTTTTCTCAGGGATGGGCGATGAAAAACTGTTTTTT. The V and J genes are TRBV5-1 and TRBJ1-4; TRBD1 is a possible D gene (5 bases). V was shortened by 5 bases and J by 6 bases, with 29 bases between the two germline ends. This CDR3 contains 19 residues. Germline V CDR1 and CDR2: SGHRS, YFSETQ.

This rearrangement joins TRBV6-6 to TRBJ1-2, with a tentative D call TRBD1 (6 bases). The V gene lost 6 bases and the J gene lost 7 bases, with 15 bases spanning the gap. From germline, CDR1 is MNHNY and CDR2 SVGAGI (reference sequence). The CDR3 is 13 residues long. The CDR3 DNA is TGTGCCAGCAGCATCAGGGGAGAAGGTGGCTACACCTTC. Protein sequence: CASSIRGEGGYTF.

The chain joins TRBV3-1 to TRBJ2-5; D may be TRBD1 or TRBD2 (6 bases each). The CDR3 totals 15 residues. The germline gives CDR1 LGHDT, CDR2 YNNKEL (reference sequence). Between the trimmed V and J ends, which lost 1 base and 5 bases, there was a span of 14 bases. The CDR3 is CASSQGQGGGETQYF. CDR3 sequence (DNA): TGTGCCAGCAGCCAAGGTCAAGGAGGGGGGGAGACCCAGTACTTC.

This clonotype came up a few times. CDR3 nucleotide sequence: TGTGCCAGCAGCTTATTTGTTGGCGGAGCGAACACCGGGGAGCTGTTTTTT. Amino acids: CASSLFVGGANTGELFF. This rearrangement joins TRBV7-2 to TRBJ2-2; D is uncertain. The V and J ends lost 2 bases and 0 bases respectively, with 13 bases between them. Looked up from germline, CDR1 is SGHTA and CDR2 is FQGNSA. This CDR3 contains 17 residues.

Details on this clonotype: One end of the junction is discordant with germline, which a read error may explain. V and J are TRBV27 and TRBJ2-3, with 9 positions matching TRBD2. This CDR3 has 19 amino acids. CDR1 is MNHEY and CDR2 is SMNVEV in the germline V gene (reference sequence). CDR3 nucleotides: TGTGCCCGCAGTCTTATCCCGTGGCGGGGGGGGCCTAGCACAGATACGCAGTATTTT. It encodes CARSLIPWRGGPSTDTQYF.

The sample holds a few counts of this clonotype. Sequence at one end of the junction differs from germline and may be a read error. This chain joins TRBV6-5 and TRBJ2-5; D is uncertain. The germline CDR1 and CDR2 sequences are MNHEY and SVGAGI. The CDR3 runs to 19 residues. As DNA, the CDR3 is TGTGCCAGCAGTTACCGAACGGCTGGCGACAAACGAGCAAGAGACCCAGTTCACTTC. This encodes CASSYRTAGDKRARDPVHF.

In this sample, this clonotype turned up a few times. V usage is TRBV11-2 and J usage is TRBJ2-5; D could derive from TRBD1 or TRBD2 (5 bases each). Between the trimmed V and J ends, which lost 5 bases and 3 bases, there was a span of 13 bases. The CDR3 sequence is 14 residues long. Germline assignment: CDR1 SGHAT and CDR2 FQNNGV. CDR3 amino acids: CASSPGTQKETQYF. The CDR3 DNA sequence: TGTGCCAGCAGCCCCGGGACCCAAAAAGAGACCCAGTACTTC.